The source of this T cell receptor (beta chain) is a study of cytomegalovirus exposure and HLA in healthy donors. The study's findings and limits: Altogether, some 170 TCR beta chains were recorded as cytomegalovirus-associated. A prior analysis recorded that most TCR beta V segments were productive about 90% or about 30% of the time.

The CDR3 loop spans 14 amino acids. Germline V CDR1 and CDR2: WSHSY, SAAADI. Trimming left V 5 bases short and J 4 bases short, with 15 bases between. The primer mix had 60 Vbeta and 13 Jbeta primers. Method: immunoSEQ multiplex PCR; TCRdb's copy keeps in-frame clones and lacks some. The profile shows roughly 110,000 clones, about 74% of them singletons. Note on this clone: Its target is not known.

The chain has TRBV10-2 and TRBJ2-7; a possible D gene is TRBD1 (6 bases). The sequence was obtained from a female donor in good health and CMV-seronegative. Sequences were obtained from PBMCs. The CDR3 nucleotides are TGCGCCAGCAGTTCCCAGGGGCAGTTATACGAGCAGTACTTC. Protein product: CASSSQGQLYEQYF.